This T cell receptor beta chain was sequenced during a study of blood T cells in healthy people across ages. Overall study: About one barcoded TCR beta cDNA was captured per two T cells. Study results and caveats: The percentage of naive T cells correlated strongly with TCR beta diversity.

A second PCR of about 7 to 12 cycles used a sample-barcoded 5' primer and a J-beta primer mix. A template-switch adaptor containing 12 random nucleotides labeled each cDNA molecule. One entry per CDR3 protein, called by TCRdb with MiXCR from the 5' RACE reads. The sample records approximately 290,000 distinct CDR3 sequences, 25% to 30% being singletons. Germline V CDR1 and CDR2: SGHAT, FQNNGV. CDR3 length: 16 residues. V was cut by 0 bases and J by 1 base, with 12 bases left in between. The sample, 7.5 to 10 milliliters of peripheral blood, was drawn from each donor. A note on this clonotype: The target antigen is unknown.

The sequenced sample was blood. The V gene is TRBV11-2, the J gene TRBJ1-1; D not certain. This receptor was obtained from a woman aged 65 to 85 in good health. The CDR3 sequence is CASSLDAGPRNTEAFF. The CDR3 DNA reads TGTGCCAGCAGCTTAGATGCGGGTCCGAGGAACACTGAAGCTTTCTTT.